Sequencing of this T cell receptor beta chain was carried out in a study of graft-versus-host responses after intestinal transplantation. Assay used: immunoSEQ multiplex PCR; TCRdb lists only in-frame clones, some missing. The table has around 1,800 clones, 88% seen once. V dropped 5 bases and J dropped 5; count of bases not matched to a gene: 8. CDR3 length: 14 residues. CDR1 and CDR2 from the germline V gene are SGHTA and FQGNSA. From the graft tissue, intraepithelial and lamina propria lymphocytes were released through processing. This TCR was sampled from a human patient who received an intestinal transplant, so some T cells may come from the graft donor. The sample here was ileum tissue, taken about 350 days after intestinal transplantation. The chain joins TRBV7-2 to TRBJ2-7, with TRBD2 identical over 8 bases. CDR3 in DNA: TGTGCCAGCAGCACGGGGGGGCGGGTCGACGAGCAGTACTTC. This gives the protein CASSTGGRVDEQYF.